The 8 T cell receptor beta chains below come from one sample, sequenced in a study of cytomegalovirus exposure and HLA in healthy donors (dated by TCRdb to 2016 to 2017). To prepare the library, the immunoSEQ multiplex PCR assay was applied. TCRdb obtained this table from immuneACCESS and retained in-frame rearrangements with V and J assigned. These tables miss some clones; where compared with another copy, unresolved V genes account for less than half of the shortfall, and the remainder is unexplained. This sample holds some 190,000 clones; 86% were observed only once. Around 7.2% of the sample lies in the top ten. Sequenced sample: PBMCs. These receptors were obtained from a man aged 30 to 45 in good health and CMV-seropositive.

The gene calls are TRBV7-2 and TRBJ2-2; TRBD1 aligns across 7 bases. The V gene end was trimmed by 5 bases and the J gene end by 0 bases; junction bases not matched to a gene: 6. The CDR3 runs 16 residues. Per germline, CDR1 SGHTA and CDR2 FQGNSA. The CDR3 sequence is CASSPTGTANTGELFF. CDR3 sequence (DNA): TGTGCCAGCAGCCCCACCGGGACAGCGAACACCGGGGAGCTGTTTTTT.

The rearrangement links TRBV5-4 to TRBJ2-3, with 8 bases fitting TRBD2. V dropped 2 bases and J dropped 1; count of bases not matched to a gene: 6. The CDR3 totals 16 residues. CDR1 and CDR2 from the germline V gene are SGHNT and YYREEE (reference sequence). The CDR3: CASSLIRGGGTDTQYF. DNA for the CDR3: TGTGCCAGCAGCTTAATTCGGGGGGGAGGCACAGATACGCAGTATTTT.

The chain recombines TRBV4-3 with TRBJ2-7; D is possibly TRBD1 (6 bases). Germline CDR1 is LGHNA and CDR2 is YSLEER. The CDR3 has 15 amino acids. Trimming took off 0 bases at V and 3 bases at J, with 12 bases between the two ends. CDR3 loop: CASSQDDRNGYEQYF. DNA for the CDR3: TGCGCCAGCAGCCAAGATGACAGGAACGGCTACGAGCAGTACTTC.

The chain is built from TRBV6-1 and TRBJ1-5; D call uncertain. Germline-derived CDR1 and CDR2 are MNHNS and SASEGT. The CDR3 spans 15 residues. Trimming took 3 bases from V and 2 from J, leaving 11 bases between them. CDR3 region: CASSDPPAGNQPQHF. The CDR3 nucleotides read TGTGCCAGCAGTGATCCCCCGGCGGGCAATCAGCCCCAGCATTTT.

The chain links TRBV11-3 to TRBJ2-5; 12 nucleotides line up with TRBD1. The V gene's germline CDR1 is SGHNT and CDR2 YENEEA. V was clipped by 4 bases and J by 1 base; unmatched bases: 4. The CDR3 runs 16 residues. This CDR3 reads CASSSGTGGGQETQYF. CDR3 sequence (DNA): TGTGCCAGCAGCTCCGGGACAGGGGGCGGCCAAGAGACCCAGTACTTC.

The chain links TRBV5-1 to TRBJ2-5; D may be TRBD1 (6 bases). This CDR3 is built from 15 residues. The V end lost 7 bases, the J end lost 7 bases, and 23 bases lay between the germline ends. Germline V gene sequence: CDR1 SGHRS, CDR2 YFSETQ. As DNA, the CDR3 is TGCGCCAGCGTCCACCGCCTCGGCTCACAGGGGACCCAGTACTTC. The encoded protein is CASVHRLGSQGTQYF.

The gene calls are TRBV7-9 and TRBJ2-6; D gene unclear. This CDR3 region has 14 residues. V was cut by 5 bases and J by 0 bases, with 5 bases left in between. Germline V lookup: CDR1 SEHNR, CDR2 FQNEAQ (reference sequence). The CDR3 spells CASSVSSGANVLTF. The DNA for the CDR3 is TGTGCCAGCAGCGTCTCCTCTGGGGCCAACGTCCTGACTTTC.

This chain joins TRBV28 and TRBJ2-2, with TRBD1 matching 9 bases. Germline V gene lookup returns CDR1 MDHEN and CDR2 SYDVKM. With 6 bases clipped from V and 7 bases from J, the junction kept 12 bases outside the gene matches. This CDR3 region has 16 residues. CDR3 sequence: CASSYTGTGMFGELFF. The CDR3 nucleotides read TGTGCCAGCAGCTACACCGGGACAGGGATGTTCGGGGAGCTGTTTTTT.